This is a list of T cell receptor beta chains from one sample in a study of blood T cell repertoires in COVID-19. Assay used: immunoSEQ multiplex PCR; TCRdb lists only in-frame clones, some missing. Among 150,000 to 200,000 clones listed, roughly 86% were seen once. The sample was peripheral blood. Receptor source: a woman of 80 years or more in a cohort sampled during active or convalescent COVID-19. Both conserved end residues are part of each CDR3. Each record gives: CDR3 protein, V gene, D gene, J gene. D genes are given only for firm matches.

CATRTGNTGELFF TRBV5-1 TRBD1 TRBJ2-2
CASSPFDTGELFF TRBV3-1/TRBV3-2 . TRBJ2-2
CASSARPGTNEKLFF TRBV11-3 . TRBJ1-4
CASTKTREDSYEQYF TRBV6-4 TRBD2 TRBJ2-7
CASSLRGQSANYGYTF TRBV11-2 TRBD1 TRBJ1-2
CATSASTQETQYF TRBV24-1 . TRBJ2-5
CASIPTGGAIYGYTF TRBV28 TRBD1 TRBJ1-2
CASAFTGQGDGYTF TRBV7-9 TRBD1 TRBJ1-2
CASSRTTGAVETQYF TRBV18 TRBD1 TRBJ2-5
CASRPTVRQGFYGYTF TRBV28 TRBD1 TRBJ1-2
CASSISEKLFF TRBV19 . TRBJ1-4
CATSDGWGGRGQETQYF TRBV24-1 TRBD2 TRBJ2-5
CASRRDGLADEQFF TRBV19 TRBD2 TRBJ2-1
CASSSRDRAQFF TRBV5-4 TRBD1 TRBJ2-1
CASSLMGQSYGYTF TRBV19 TRBD1 TRBJ1-2
CASSVTSGRNEQFF TRBV9 TRBD2 TRBJ2-1
CASSWTGNTEAFF TRBV6-2/TRBV6-3 TRBD1 TRBJ1-1
CASSLGSTQYF TRBV11-3 . TRBJ2-3
CASSQVGQMATNEKLFF TRBV4-2 TRBD1 TRBJ1-4
CASCLTGFDTEAFF TRBV10-2 . TRBJ1-1
CASSQDPTGHGYTF TRBV3-1/TRBV3-2 TRBD1 TRBJ1-2
CASSTGTGGSYNEQFF TRBV11-2 TRBD1 TRBJ2-1
CVMETEYNSPLHF TRBV28 . TRBJ1-6
CASSDASHRGSEAFF TRBV25-1 TRBD1 TRBJ1-1
CATRIPGTIQRDTQYF TRBV6-6 TRBD2 TRBJ2-3
CASSPQSGGSSYEQYF TRBV18 TRBD2 TRBJ2-7
CASRLSAGLNTGELFF TRBV27 . TRBJ2-2
CASRRRQGGSPLHF TRBV6-5 TRBD1 TRBJ1-6
CATSDLRQGGKLFF TRBV24-1 TRBD1 TRBJ1-4
CASRSQAFDGYTF TRBV6-5 . TRBJ1-2
CASRGAGELFF TRBV10-1 TRBD2 TRBJ2-2